The sample holds a few counts of the clone carrying this TCR beta chain. Its matching antigen is unknown. This sample was taken from a study of CD8 T cells in ankylosing spondylitis. This CDR3 spans 20 amino acids. Germline V lookup: CDR1 SEHNR, CDR2 FQNEAQ (reference sequence). With V trimmed by 5 bases and J by 3 bases, 22 bases remained unmatched. It was by quantitative 5'-RACE with molecular barcodes that TCR beta libraries were made. TCRdb ran MiXCR on the 5' RACE reads and lists one entry per CDR3 protein. The table lists 300,000 to 350,000 distinct CDR3 sequences, less than 25% of them singletons, with about 3.5% in the top ten. Findings and caveats of the study: Disease-linked clones reportedly concentrated significantly in matched ankylosing spondylitis synovial fluid. Peripheral blood held disease-linked clones only at relatively low frequency, and these were CD8+. Certain motif variants had earlier been reported in reactive arthritis synovial fluid and blood.

The V gene is TRBV7-9, the J gene TRBJ2-7; 10 nucleotides line up with TRBD1. The clonotype originates from a female donor with ankylosing spondylitis or in good health (not recorded which). Material for sequencing was blood, either unsorted or a sorted T cell fraction (not recorded which). CDR3 coding DNA: TGTGCCAGCAGCCCCACTGGGGGGACAGGGGTCTTCCCTTCTCTCTACGAGCAGTACTTC. As protein: CASSPTGGTGVFPSLYEQYF.